This T cell receptor beta chain was identified during a study of blood T cells in healthy people across ages. Germline-derived CDR1 and CDR2 are MNHEY and SVGAGI. The junction had 6 bases not matched to a gene; V was cut back by 7 bases and J by 9 bases. The CDR3 covers 12 residues. Combining a sample-barcoded 5' primer with a J-beta primer mix, a second PCR ran for roughly 6 to 11 cycles. One entry per CDR3 protein, called by TCRdb with MiXCR from the 5' RACE reads. Of just under 900,000 distinct CDR3 sequences listed, more than 25% are singletons. Study-level results: Because sorting was not performed, PBMCs prevented conclusive naive versus antigen-experienced comparison.

This clonotype was picked up many times. The antigen is undetermined. J is TRBJ2-1 and V is TRBV6-5, with 7 bases lining up with TRBD2. Sample: blood. The sequence derives from a woman at least 80 years old in good health. CDR3 nucleotide sequence: TGTGCCAGCAAGCGGGACGCCGGTGAGCAGTTCTTC. Translated: CASKRDAGEQFF.